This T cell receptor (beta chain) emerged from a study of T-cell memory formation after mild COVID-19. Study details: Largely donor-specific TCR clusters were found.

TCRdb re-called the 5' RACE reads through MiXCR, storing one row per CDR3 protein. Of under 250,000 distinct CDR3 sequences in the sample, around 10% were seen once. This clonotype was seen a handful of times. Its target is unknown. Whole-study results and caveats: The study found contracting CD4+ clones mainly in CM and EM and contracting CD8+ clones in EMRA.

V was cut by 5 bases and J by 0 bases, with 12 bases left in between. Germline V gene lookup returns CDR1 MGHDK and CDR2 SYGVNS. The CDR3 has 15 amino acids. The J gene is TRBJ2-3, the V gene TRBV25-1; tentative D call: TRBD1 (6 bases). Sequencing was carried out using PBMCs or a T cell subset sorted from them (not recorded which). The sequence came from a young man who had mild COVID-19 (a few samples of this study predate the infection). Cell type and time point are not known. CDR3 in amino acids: CASSQGTYSTDTQYF. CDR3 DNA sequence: TGTGCCAGCAGTCAGGGGACGTATAGCACAGATACGCAGTATTTT.